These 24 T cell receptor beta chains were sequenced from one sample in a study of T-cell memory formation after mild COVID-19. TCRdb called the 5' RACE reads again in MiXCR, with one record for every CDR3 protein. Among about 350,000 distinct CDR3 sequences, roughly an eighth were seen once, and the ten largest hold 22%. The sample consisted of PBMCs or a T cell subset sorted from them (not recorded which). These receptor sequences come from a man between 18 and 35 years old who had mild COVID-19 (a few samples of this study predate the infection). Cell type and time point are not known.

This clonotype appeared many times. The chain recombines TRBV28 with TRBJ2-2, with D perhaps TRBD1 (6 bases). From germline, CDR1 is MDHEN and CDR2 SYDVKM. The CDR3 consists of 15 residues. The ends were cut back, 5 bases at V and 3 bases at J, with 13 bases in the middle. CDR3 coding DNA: TGTGCCAGCAGTCTAAGGACAGTTGACACCGGGGAGCTGTTTTTT. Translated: CASSLRTVDTGELFF.

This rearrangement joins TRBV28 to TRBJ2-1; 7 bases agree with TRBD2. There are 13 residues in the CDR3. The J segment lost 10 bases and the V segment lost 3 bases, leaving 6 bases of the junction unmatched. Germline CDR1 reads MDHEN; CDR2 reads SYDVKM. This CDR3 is CASSLPGLREQFF. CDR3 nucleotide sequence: TGTGCCAGCAGTTTGCCGGGACTACGGGAGCAGTTCTTC.

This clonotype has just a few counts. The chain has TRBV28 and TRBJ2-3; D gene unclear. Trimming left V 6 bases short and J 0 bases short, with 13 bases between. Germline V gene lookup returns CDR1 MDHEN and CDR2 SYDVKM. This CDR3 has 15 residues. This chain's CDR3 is CASSGTPASTDTQYF. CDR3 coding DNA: TGTGCCAGCAGCGGCACGCCAGCTAGCACAGATACGCAGTATTTT.

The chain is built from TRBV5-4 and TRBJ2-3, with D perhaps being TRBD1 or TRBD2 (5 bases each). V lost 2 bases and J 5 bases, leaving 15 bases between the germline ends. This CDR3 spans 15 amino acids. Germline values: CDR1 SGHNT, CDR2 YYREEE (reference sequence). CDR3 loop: CASSLFGGGRDTQYF. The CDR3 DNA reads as TGTGCCAGCAGCTTATTCGGTGGGGGTCGAGATACGCAGTATTTT.

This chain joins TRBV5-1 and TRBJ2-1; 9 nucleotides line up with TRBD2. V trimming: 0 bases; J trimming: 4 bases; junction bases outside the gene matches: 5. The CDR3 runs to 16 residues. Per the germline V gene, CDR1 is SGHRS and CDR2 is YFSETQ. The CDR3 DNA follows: TGCGCCAGCAGCTTGGGCTCGCGGGGGGGATACAATGAGCAGTTCTTC. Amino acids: CASSLGSRGGYNEQFF.

Here the CDR3 DNA reads TGTGCCAGCACTTCTTCGGGACCAAGCTTAACTAACACTGAAGCTTTCTTT. Residues: CASTSSGPSLTNTEAFF. The chain links TRBV6-6 to TRBJ1-1; the D gene is possibly TRBD1 (5 bases). The germline V and J ends were trimmed by 7 bases and 2 bases, with 23 bases remaining between them. In germline, CDR1 is MNHNY, CDR2 SVGAGI (reference sequence). The CDR3 runs 17 residues.

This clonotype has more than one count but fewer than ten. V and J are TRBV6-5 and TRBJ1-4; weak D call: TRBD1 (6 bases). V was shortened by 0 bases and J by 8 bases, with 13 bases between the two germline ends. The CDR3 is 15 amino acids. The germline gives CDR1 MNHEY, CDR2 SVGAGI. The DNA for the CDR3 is TGTGCCAGCAGTTACTCGGGACATAAGGGCGAAAAACTGTTTTTT. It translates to CASSYSGHKGEKLFF.

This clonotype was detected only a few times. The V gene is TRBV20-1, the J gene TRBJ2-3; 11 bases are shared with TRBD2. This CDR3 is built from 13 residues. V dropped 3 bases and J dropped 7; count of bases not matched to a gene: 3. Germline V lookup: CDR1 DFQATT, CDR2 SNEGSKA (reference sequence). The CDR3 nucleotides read TGCAGTGCTAGTAGCGGGGGGGTATATACGCAGTATTTT. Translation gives CSASSGGVYTQYF.

CDR3: CSAPPRGGQETQYF. CDR3 coding DNA: TGCAGTGCCCCCCCCCGGGGGGGCCAAGAGACCCAGTACTTC. The chain combines TRBV20-1 with TRBJ2-5; TRBD2 matches at 8 bases. CDR3 size: 14 residues. Germline V CDR1 and CDR2: DFQATT, SNEGSKA (reference sequence). With 6 bases clipped from V and 1 base from J, the junction kept 7 bases outside the gene matches.

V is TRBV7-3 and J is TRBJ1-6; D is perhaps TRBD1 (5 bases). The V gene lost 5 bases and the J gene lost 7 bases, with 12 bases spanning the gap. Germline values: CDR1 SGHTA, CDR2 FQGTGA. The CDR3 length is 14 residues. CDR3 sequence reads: CASSPDGGNSPLHF. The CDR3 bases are TGTGCCAGCAGCCCGGATGGGGGGAATTCACCCCTCCACTTT.

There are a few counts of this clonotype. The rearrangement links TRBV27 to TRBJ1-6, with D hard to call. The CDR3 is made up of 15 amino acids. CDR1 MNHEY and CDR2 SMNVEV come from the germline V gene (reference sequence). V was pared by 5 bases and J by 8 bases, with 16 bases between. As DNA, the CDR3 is TGTGCCAGCAGTCCCCGGTGGAGGCGGGATTCACCCCTCCACTTT. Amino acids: CASSPRWRRDSPLHF.

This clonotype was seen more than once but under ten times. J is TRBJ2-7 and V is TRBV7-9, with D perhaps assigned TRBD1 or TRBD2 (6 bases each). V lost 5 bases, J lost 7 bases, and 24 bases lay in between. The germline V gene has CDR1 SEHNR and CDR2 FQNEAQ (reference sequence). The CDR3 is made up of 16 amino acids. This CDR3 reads CASSPGGGQGIGEQYF. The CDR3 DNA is TGTGCCAGCAGCCCCGGGGGCGGGCAGGGTATTGGAGAGCAGTACTTC.

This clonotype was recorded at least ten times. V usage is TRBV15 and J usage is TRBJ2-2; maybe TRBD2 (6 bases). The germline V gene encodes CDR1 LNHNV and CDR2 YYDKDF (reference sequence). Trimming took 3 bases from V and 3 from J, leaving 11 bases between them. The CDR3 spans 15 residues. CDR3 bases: TGTGCCACCAGCAGTGGGACGGGGGACACCGGGGAGCTGTTTTTT. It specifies CATSSGTGDTGELFF.

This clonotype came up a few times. This chain's CDR3 is CASSPPGSYEQYV. In DNA, the CDR3 is TGTGCCAGCTCACCACCAGGGAGCTACGAGCAGTACGTC. This chain connects TRBV18 to TRBJ2-7, with a tentative D call TRBD2 (5 bases). There are 13 residues in the CDR3. Deletions cut 0 bases from V and 3 bases from J, with 6 bases between. The V gene's germline CDR1 is KGHSH and CDR2 LQKENI.

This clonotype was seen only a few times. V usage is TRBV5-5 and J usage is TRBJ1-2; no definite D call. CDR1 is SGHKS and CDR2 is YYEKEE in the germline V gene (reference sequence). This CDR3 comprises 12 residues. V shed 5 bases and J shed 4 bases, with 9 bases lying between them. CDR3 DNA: TGTGCCAGCAGGCATAGAGGCTATGGCTACACCTTC. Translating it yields CASRHRGYGYTF.

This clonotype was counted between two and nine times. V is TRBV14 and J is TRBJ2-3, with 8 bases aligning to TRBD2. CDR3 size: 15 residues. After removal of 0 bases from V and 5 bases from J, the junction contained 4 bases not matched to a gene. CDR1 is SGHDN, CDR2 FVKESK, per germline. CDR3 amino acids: CASSQEVGGVDTQYF. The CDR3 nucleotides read TGTGCCAGCAGCCAAGAAGTCGGGGGGGTAGATACGCAGTATTTT.

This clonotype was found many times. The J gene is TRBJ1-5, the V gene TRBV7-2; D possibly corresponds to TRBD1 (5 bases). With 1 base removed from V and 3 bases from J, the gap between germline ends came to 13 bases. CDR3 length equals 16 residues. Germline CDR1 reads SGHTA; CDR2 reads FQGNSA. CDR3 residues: CASSLVGGNTNQPQHF. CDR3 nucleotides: TGTGCCAGCAGCTTAGTTGGGGGAAACACCAATCAGCCCCAGCATTTT.

The CDR3 nucleotides read TGTGCCTGGAGTTTAGGACAGGGGATACACGAGCAGTACTTC. Residues: CAWSLGQGIHEQYF. This chain links TRBV30 with TRBJ2-7; 9 bases align to TRBD1. Trimming removed 2 bases from V and 5 bases from J; junction bases left unmatched: 7. The V gene's germline CDR1 is GTSNPN and CDR2 SVGIG (reference sequence). CDR3 length: 14 amino acids.

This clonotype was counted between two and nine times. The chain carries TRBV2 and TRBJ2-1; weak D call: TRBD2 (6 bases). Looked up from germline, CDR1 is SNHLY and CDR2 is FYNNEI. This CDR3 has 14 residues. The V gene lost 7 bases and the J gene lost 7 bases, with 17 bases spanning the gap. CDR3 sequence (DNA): TGTGCCAGCACCCGGGACTCGACTGGGAATGAGCAGTTCTTC. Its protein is CASTRDSTGNEQFF.

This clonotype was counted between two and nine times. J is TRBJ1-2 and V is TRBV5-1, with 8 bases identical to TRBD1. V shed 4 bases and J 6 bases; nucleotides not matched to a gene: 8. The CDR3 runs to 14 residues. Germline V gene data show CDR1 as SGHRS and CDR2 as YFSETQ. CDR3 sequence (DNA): TGCGCCAGCAGCACTCGGGACAGGAGAAATGGCTACACCTTC. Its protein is CASSTRDRRNGYTF.

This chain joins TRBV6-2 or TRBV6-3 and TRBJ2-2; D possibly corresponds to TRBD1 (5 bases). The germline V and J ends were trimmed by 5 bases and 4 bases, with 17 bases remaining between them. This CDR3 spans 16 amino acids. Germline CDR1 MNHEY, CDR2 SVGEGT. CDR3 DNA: TGTGCCAGCAGTCCGCACAGCAGGGCACGCACCGGGGAGCTGTTTTTT. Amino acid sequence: CASSPHSRARTGELFF.

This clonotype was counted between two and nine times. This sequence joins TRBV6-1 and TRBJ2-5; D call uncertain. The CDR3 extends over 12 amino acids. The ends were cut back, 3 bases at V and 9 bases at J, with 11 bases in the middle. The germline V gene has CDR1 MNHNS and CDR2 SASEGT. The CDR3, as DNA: TGTGCCAGCAGTGACGTGGGTATCTCCCAGTACTTC. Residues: CASSDVGISQYF.

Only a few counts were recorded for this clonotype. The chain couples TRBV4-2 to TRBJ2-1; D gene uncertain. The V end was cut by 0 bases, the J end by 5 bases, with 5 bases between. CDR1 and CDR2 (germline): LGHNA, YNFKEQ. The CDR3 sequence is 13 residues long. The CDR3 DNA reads TGTGCCAGCAGCCAAGAAAATGACAATGAGCAGTTCTTC. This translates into CASSQENDNEQFF.

CDR3 in DNA: TGTGCCAGCAGTCGTCCGGGTAGGACCGGGGAGCTGTTTTTT. Translating it yields CASSRPGRTGELFF. The rearrangement links TRBV6-5 to TRBJ2-2, with D unresolved. The CDR3 is made up of 14 amino acids. The germline V and J ends were trimmed by 5 bases and 5 bases, with 12 bases remaining between them. CDR1 is MNHEY and CDR2 is SVGAGI in the germline V gene.